Sequencing of this TCR beta chain was carried out in a study of T cell responses to AZD1222 COVID-19 vaccine. A note on this clone: Antigen unknown.

The CDR3 runs 14 residues. V gave up 6 bases and J gave up 6 bases; unmatched junction bases: 11. Germline assignment: CDR1 MNHEY and CDR2 SVGAGI. Study results and limitations: Spike-specific TCR repertoires showed rising breadth and depth after two AZD1222 doses. Vaccine-related CD4 TCRs covered spike, predominating at 160-218 and 743-854.

Measured with immunoSEQ multiplex PCR; TCRdb has only the in-frame clones, and not every one. The table has roughly 80,000 clones, 90% seen once. The source material was peripheral blood, sampled 28 days after the second AZD1222 dose. The TCR sequence derives from an adult who received the AZD1222 COVID-19 vaccine. The V and J genes are TRBV6-5 and TRBJ2-7, with 7 bases matching TRBD2. This CDR3 reads CASRVRGDLGEQYF. In nucleotides, the CDR3 is TGTGCCAGCAGGGTCCGGGGGGATTTAGGCGAGCAGTACTTC.